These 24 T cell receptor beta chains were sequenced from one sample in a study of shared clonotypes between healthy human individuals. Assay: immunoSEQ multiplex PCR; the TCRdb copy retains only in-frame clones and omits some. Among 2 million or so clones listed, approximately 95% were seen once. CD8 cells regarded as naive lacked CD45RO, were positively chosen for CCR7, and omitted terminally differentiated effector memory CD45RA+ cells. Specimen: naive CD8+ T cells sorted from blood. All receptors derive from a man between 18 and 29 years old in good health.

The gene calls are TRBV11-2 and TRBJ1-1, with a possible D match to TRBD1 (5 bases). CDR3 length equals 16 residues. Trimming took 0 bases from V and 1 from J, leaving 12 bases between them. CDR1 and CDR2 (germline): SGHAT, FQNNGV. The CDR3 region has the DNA TGTGCCAGCAGCTTAGATGGGGGGTCAGAGAACACTGAAGCTTTCTTT. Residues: CASSLDGGSENTEAFF.

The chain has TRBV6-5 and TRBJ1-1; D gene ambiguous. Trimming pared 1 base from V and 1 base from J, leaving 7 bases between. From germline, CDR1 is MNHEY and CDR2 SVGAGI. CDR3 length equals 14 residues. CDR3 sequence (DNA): TGTGCCAGCAGTTACTTGTTGGAGAACACTGAAGCTTTCTTT. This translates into CASSYLLENTEAFF.

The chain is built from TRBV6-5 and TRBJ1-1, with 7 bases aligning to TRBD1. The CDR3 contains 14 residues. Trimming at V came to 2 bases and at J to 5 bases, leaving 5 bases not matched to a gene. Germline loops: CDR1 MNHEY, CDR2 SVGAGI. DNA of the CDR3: TGTGCCAGCAGTTACGAAGGGACAGCGACTGAAGCTTTCTTT. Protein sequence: CASSYEGTATEAFF.

CDR3 amino acids: CASSLDGDRGETQYF. The CDR3 nucleotides are TGTGCCAGCAGCTTAGACGGGGACAGGGGAGAGACCCAGTACTTC. The chain links TRBV11-1 to TRBJ2-5; 10 nucleotides match TRBD1. From germline, CDR1 is SGHAT and CDR2 FQDESV (reference sequence). V was pared by 1 base and J by 4 bases, with 3 bases of the junction left unmatched. The CDR3 has 15 residues.

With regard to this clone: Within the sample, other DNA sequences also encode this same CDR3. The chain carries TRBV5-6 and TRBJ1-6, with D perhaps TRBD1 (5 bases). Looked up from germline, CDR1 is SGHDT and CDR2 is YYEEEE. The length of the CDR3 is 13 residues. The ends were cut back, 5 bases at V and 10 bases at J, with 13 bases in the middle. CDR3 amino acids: CASRGQGLSPLHF. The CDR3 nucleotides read TGTGCCAGCAGAGGGCAGGGTCTATCACCCCTCCACTTT.

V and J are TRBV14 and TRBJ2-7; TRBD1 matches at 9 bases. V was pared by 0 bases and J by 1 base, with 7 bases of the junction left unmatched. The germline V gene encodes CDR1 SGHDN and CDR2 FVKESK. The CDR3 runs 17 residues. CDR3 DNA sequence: TGTGCCAGCAGCCAAGATTACAGGGGGCTTCAGTCCTACGAGCAGTACTTC. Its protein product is CASSQDYRGLQSYEQYF.

In DNA, the CDR3 is TGCGCCAGCAGCCGCCTCCTGGACAATCAGGAGACCCAGTACTTC. Translating gives CASSRLLDNQETQYF. The chain links TRBV4-3 to TRBJ2-5, with a weak D call TRBD1 (5 bases). CDR1 LGHNA and CDR2 YSLEER come from the germline V gene. This CDR3 has 15 residues. V lost 4 bases to trimming and J lost 5 bases, with 17 bases between them.

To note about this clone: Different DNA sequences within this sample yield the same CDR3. CDR3 sequence reads: CSAYLNTEAFF. The CDR3 DNA is TGCAGTGCGTACTTGAACACTGAAGCTTTCTTT. The chain recombines TRBV20-1 with TRBJ1-1; no reliable D call. V was shortened by 6 bases and J by 0 bases, with 5 bases between the two germline ends. This CDR3 region has 11 residues. Per germline, CDR1 DFQATT and CDR2 SNEGSKA (reference sequence).

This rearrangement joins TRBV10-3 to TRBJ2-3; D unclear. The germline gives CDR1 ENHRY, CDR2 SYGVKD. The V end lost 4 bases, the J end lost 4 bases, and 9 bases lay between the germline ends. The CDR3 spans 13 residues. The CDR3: CAISASKADTQYF. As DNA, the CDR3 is TGTGCCATCAGTGCGAGCAAGGCAGATACGCAGTATTTT.

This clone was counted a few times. The CDR3 DNA reads as TGTGCCAGCAGCGCGGGTAGAACAGGGGTCTACGAGCAGTACTTC. Its translation is CASSAGRTGVYEQYF. This chain joins TRBV5-6 and TRBJ2-7; 7 bases are shared with TRBD1. The CDR3 is 15 amino acids. With 4 bases clipped from V and 3 bases from J, the junction kept 10 bases outside the gene matches. CDR1 is SGHDT and CDR2 is YYEEEE in the germline V gene.

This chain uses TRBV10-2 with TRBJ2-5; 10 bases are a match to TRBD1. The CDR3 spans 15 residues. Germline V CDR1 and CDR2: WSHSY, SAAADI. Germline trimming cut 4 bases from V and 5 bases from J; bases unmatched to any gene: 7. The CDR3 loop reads CASSGGQGFLETQYF. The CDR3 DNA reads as TGCGCCAGCAGTGGGGGACAGGGGTTTTTGGAGACCCAGTACTTC.

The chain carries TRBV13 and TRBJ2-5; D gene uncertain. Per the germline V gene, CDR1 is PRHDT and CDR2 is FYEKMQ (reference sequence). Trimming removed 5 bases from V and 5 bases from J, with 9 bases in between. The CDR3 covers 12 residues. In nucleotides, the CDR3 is TGTGCCAGCAGCCTTCTTGCGGAGACCCAGTACTTC. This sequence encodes CASSLLAETQYF.

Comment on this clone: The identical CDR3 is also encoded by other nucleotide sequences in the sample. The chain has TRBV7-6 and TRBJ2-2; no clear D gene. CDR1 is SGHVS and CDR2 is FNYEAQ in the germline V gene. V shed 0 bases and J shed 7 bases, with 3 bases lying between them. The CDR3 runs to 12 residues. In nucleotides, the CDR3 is TGTGCCAGCAGCTTAGCCAGCGGGGAGCTGTTTTTT. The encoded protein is CASSLASGELFF. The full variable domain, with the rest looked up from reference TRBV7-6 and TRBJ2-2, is GAGVSQSPRYKVTKRGQDVALRCDPISGHVSLYWYRQALGQGPEFLTYFNYEAQQDKSGLPNDRFSAERPEGSISTLTIQRTEQRDSAMYRCASSLASGELFFGEGSRLTVL.

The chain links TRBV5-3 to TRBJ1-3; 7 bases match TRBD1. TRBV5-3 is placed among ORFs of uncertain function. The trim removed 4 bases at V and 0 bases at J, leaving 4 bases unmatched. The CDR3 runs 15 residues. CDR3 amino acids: CARSGDRDSGNTIYF. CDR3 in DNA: TGTGCCAGAAGCGGCGACAGGGACTCTGGAAACACCATATATTTT.

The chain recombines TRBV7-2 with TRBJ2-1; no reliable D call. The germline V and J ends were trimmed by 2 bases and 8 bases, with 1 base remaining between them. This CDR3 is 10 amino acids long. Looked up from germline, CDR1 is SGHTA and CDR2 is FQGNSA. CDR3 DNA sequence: TGTGCCAGCAGCTTACATGAGCAGTTCTTC. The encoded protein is CASSLHEQFF.

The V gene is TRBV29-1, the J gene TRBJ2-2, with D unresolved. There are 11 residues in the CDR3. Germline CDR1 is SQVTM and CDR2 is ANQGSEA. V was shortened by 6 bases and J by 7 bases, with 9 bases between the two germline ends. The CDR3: CSVAGGGELFF. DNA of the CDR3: TGCAGCGTGGCTGGTGGCGGGGAGCTGTTTTTT.

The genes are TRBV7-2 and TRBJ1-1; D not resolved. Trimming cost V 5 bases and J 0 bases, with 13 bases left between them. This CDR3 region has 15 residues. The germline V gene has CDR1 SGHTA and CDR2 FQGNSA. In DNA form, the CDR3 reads TGTGCCAGCAGCCCATTAACTTCCATGAACACTGAAGCTTTCTTT. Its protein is CASSPLTSMNTEAFF.

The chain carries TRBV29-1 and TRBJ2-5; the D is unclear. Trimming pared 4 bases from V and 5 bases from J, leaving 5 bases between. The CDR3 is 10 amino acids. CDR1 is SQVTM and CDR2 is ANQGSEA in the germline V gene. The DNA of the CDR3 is TGCAGCGTTGCTGGGGAGACCCAGTACTTC. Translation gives CSVAGETQYF.

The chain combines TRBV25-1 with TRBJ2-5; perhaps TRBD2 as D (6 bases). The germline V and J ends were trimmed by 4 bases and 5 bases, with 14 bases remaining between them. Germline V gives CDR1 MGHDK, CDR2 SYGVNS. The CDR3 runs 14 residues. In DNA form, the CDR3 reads TGTGCCAGCAGTGTCGAGCGGGTGGCGGAGACCCAGTACTTC. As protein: CASSVERVAETQYF.

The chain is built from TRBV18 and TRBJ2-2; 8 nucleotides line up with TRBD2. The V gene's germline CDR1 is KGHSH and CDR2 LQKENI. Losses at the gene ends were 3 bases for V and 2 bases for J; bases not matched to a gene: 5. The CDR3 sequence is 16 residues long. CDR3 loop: CASSPLSGGNTGELFF. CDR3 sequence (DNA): TGTGCCAGCTCACCTTTGAGCGGGGGAAACACCGGGGAGCTGTTTTTT.

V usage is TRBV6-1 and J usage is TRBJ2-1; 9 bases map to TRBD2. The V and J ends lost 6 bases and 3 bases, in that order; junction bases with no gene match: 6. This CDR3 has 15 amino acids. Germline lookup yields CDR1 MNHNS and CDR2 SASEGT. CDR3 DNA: TGTGCCAGCAGCCCTCTAGCGGGGAGCTACAATGAGCAGTTCTTC. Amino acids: CASSPLAGSYNEQFF.

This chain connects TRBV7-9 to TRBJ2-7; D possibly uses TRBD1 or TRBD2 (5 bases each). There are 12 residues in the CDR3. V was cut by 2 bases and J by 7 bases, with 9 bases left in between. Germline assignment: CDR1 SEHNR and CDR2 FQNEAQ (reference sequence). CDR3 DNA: TGTGCCAGCAGCTTATACGGGGCAGAGCAGTACTTC. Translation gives CASSLYGAEQYF.

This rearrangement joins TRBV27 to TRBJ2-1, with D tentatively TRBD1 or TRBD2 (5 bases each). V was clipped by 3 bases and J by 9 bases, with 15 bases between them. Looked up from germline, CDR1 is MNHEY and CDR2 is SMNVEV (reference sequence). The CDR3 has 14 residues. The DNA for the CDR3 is TGTGCCAGCAGTTTGGGCCTATATGGGGGTGAGCAGTTCTTC. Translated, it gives CASSLGLYGGEQFF.

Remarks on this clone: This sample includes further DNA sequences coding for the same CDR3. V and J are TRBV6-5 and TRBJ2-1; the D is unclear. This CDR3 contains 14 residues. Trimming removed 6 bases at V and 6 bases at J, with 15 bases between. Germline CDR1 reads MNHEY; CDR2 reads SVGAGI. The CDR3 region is CASSYVTGANEQFF. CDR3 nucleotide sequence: TGTGCCAGCAGCTACGTGACGGGCGCCAATGAGCAGTTCTTC.